The rows below give T cell receptor beta chains drawn from one sample of a study of blood T cell repertoires in COVID-19. Sequenced by immunoSEQ multiplex PCR; TCRdb stores in-frame clones only, minus some. The data hold over 80,000 clones, with 86% observed a single time. Material for sequencing was peripheral blood. The receptors originated from a man aged 45-65 years with acute or convalescent COVID-19. The CDR3 runs from the conserved cysteine through the conserved F or W. D genes are given only for firm matches. Where a row states a size, it is once, few, many or the class of an expanded clone; other rows omit it.

d_gene,j_gene,abundance,v_gene,CDR3nt,CDR3aa
.,TRBJ2-3,.,TRBV18,TGTGCCAGCTCACCAACAGGGACGGTTAGCACAGATACGCAGTATTTT,CASSPTGTVSTDTQYF
.,TRBJ1-1,.,TRBV30,TGTGCCTGGAGTGGAGTGAACACTGAAGCTTTCTTT,CAWSGVNTEAFF
.,TRBJ1-6,.,TRBV12-5,TGTGCTAGTGCCCCGACACAACTGACAGGAGTGTTCTATAATTCACCCCTCCACTTT,CASAPTQLTGVFYNSPLHF
TRBD1,TRBJ1-2,.,TRBV5-6,TGTGCCAGCAGTTCGGGACAGCTAGTCTACACCTTC,CASSSGQLVYTF
TRBD1,TRBJ1-6,.,TRBV5-1,TGCGCCAGCAGCTTAGATACAGGGGGCTCCTATAATTCACCCCTCCACTTT,CASSLDTGGSYNSPLHF
.,TRBJ2-3,.,TRBV12-5,TGTGCTAGTAAAAAAACTACCGGGGCAGATACGCAGTATTTT,CASKKTTGADTQYF
.,TRBJ1-5,few,TRBV19,TGTGCCAGTAGCCTCGACGGAGGCAATCAGCCCCAGCATTTT,CASSLDGGNQPQHF
TRBD2,TRBJ2-1,.,TRBV3-1/TRBV3-2,TGTGCCAGCAGCCAAGTATTCCCTGCCGGGGGAGGGTCCTACAATGAGCAGTTCTTC,CASSQVFPAGGGSYNEQFF
TRBD2,TRBJ2-7,once,TRBV27,TGTGCCAGCAGTTTATGGGCTAGCGGGACCTACGAGCAGTACTTC,CASSLWASGTYEQYF
TRBD1,TRBJ1-4,.,TRBV2,TGTGCCAGCAGTGAAGCGGGGGACAGGATTAATGAAAAACTGTTTTTT,CASSEAGDRINEKLFF
TRBD2,TRBJ2-3,.,TRBV11-3,TGTGCCAGCAGCTCACGGGGGAGGGCAGATACGCAGTATTTT,CASSSRGRADTQYF
.,TRBJ1-6,.,TRBV25-1,TGTGCCAGCAGTGAAAAGAGGGTGTATAATTCACCCCTCCACTTT,CASSEKRVYNSPLHF
.,TRBJ1-5,.,TRBV19,TGTGCCAGTAGTACAGGGGGCAATCAGCCCCAGCATTTT,CASSTGGNQPQHF
TRBD2,TRBJ2-5,.,TRBV3-1/TRBV3-2,TGTGCCAGCAGCCCGATCACTAGCGGGAGGATAGAGACCCAGTACTTC,CASSPITSGRIETQYF
.,TRBJ1-2,.,TRBV2,TGTGCCAGCAGCCCTCGCCCGGGGAACTATGGCTACACCTTC,CASSPRPGNYGYTF